This note documents a single TCR beta chain sequence. The CDR3 runs to 15 residues. CDR1 and CDR2 (germline): SGHNT, YENEEA. V was clipped by 5 bases and J by 2 bases, with 13 bases between them. The sample comes from a study of blood T cell repertoires in COVID-19. Turning to the study itself: In each case, the material was cDNA or gDNA derived from T cells, B-cell-depleted T cells, or PBMCs.

The age range of participants was roughly 18 to 90 years, with residence in around 22 US areas. The repertoire was sequenced with immunoSEQ multiplex PCR; TCRdb's copy has only in-frame clones and lacks some. The data show over 200,000 clones, around 88% seen once. The sample taken for sequencing was PBMCs or T cells enriched from blood (not recorded which). This TCR was sampled from a woman between 40 and 50 years old with acute COVID-19. The rearrangement links TRBV11-3 to TRBJ2-1; the D gene is possibly TRBD2 (5 bases). The CDR3 DNA follows: TGTGCCAGCAGCCTCAGCGGAGTCGCCTACAATGAGCAGTTCTTC. This sequence encodes CASSLSGVAYNEQFF.